The 31 T cell receptor beta chains below come from one sample, sequenced in a study of blood T cell repertoires in COVID-19. The data were produced by immunoSEQ multiplex PCR, yet TCRdb's version contains in-frame clones alone and is incomplete. This table has some 190,000 clones, roughly 88% appearing once. The source material was peripheral blood. These receptors came from a woman between 40 and 55 years old who had recovered from COVID-19.

The chain has TRBV5-6 and TRBJ1-2; D gene unclear. In germline, CDR1 is SGHDT, CDR2 YYEEEE. CDR3 length: 15 amino acids. V was clipped by 0 bases and J by 0 bases, with 9 bases between them. CDR3 amino acids: CASSLGVNSNYGYTF. CDR3 coding DNA: TGTGCCAGCAGCTTGGGAGTTAATTCTAACTATGGCTACACCTTC. The complete variable domain, with remaining parts taken from reference TRBV5-6 and TRBJ1-2, reads DAGVTQSPTHLIKTRGQQVTLRCSPKSGHDTVSWYQQALGQGPQFIFQYYEEEERQRGNFPDRFSGHQFPNYSSELNVNALLLGDSALYLCASSLGVNSNYGYTFGSGTRLTVV.

A word on this clone: The sample carries other DNA sequences with the same CDR3. The chain links TRBV30 to TRBJ1-2; 8 positions match TRBD1. CDR3 length: 13 amino acids. Germline V gives CDR1 GTSNPN, CDR2 SVGIG (reference sequence). After removal of 2 bases from V and 4 bases from J, the junction contained 3 bases not matched to a gene. CDR3 nucleotide sequence: TGTGCCTGGAGTAGGGACAGGCCCTATGGCTACACCTTC. It codes for CAWSRDRPYGYTF.

The rearrangement uses TRBV5-6 and TRBJ1-3, with 7 bases aligning to TRBD1. CDR3 length: 16 amino acids. Germline V CDR1 and CDR2: SGHDT, YYEEEE. J was trimmed by 8 bases and V by 4 bases; bases with no gene match: 15. The chain's CDR3 is CASSPRDRPLADTIYF. CDR3 DNA sequence: TGTGCCAGCAGCCCAAGGGACAGACCCCTTGCGGACACCATATATTTT.

CDR3: CASSLRGLGNEKLFF. As DNA, the CDR3 is TGTGCCAGCAGTCTTAGGGGCTTAGGGAACGAAAAACTGTTTTTT. The chain joins TRBV6-5 to TRBJ1-4, with a weak D call TRBD1 (5 bases). Germline V gives CDR1 MNHEY, CDR2 SVGAGI. V was pared by 5 bases and J by 8 bases, with 18 bases between. The CDR3 has 15 residues.

The V and J genes are TRBV24-1 and TRBJ1-3; D gene uncertain. Germline CDR1 is KGHDR and CDR2 is SFDVKD. This CDR3 has 15 residues. Trimming shortened V by 9 bases and J by 7 bases, and 21 bases separated the two germline ends. CDR3 bases: TGTGCCACCCTTCGTTTTTTGGTAAACGCGAACACCATATATTTT. Amino acids: CATLRFLVNANTIYF.

The CDR3 protein is CASRLQGGYGYTF. The CDR3 DNA sequence: TGTGCCAGCAGATTACAGGGGGGTTATGGCTACACCTTC. The chain is built from TRBV27 and TRBJ1-2, with 8 bases fitting TRBD1. With 6 bases clipped from V and 5 bases from J, the junction kept 5 bases outside the gene matches. CDR1 MNHEY and CDR2 SMNVEV come from the germline V gene (reference sequence). The CDR3 length is 13 residues.

In its sample, this clone was seen once. This chain connects TRBV28 to TRBJ2-7, with 10 bases aligning to TRBD2. The trim removed 3 bases at V and 4 bases at J, leaving 6 bases unmatched. CDR3 length: 15 residues. Germline assignment: CDR1 MDHEN and CDR2 SYDVKM. CDR3 in DNA: TGTGCCAGCAGTTTTATAGCGGGAGGAAGGTACGAGCAGTACTTC. It is translated as CASSFIAGGRYEQYF.

J is TRBJ2-7 and V is TRBV20-1; D possibly corresponds to TRBD1 (5 bases). The CDR3 totals 11 residues. CDR1 DFQATT and CDR2 SNEGSKA come from the germline V gene (reference sequence). Here the CDR3 reads CRAGSGFEQYF. For the CDR3, the DNA is TGCAGAGCAGGGTCTGGTTTCGAGCAGTACTTC.

The V call is TRBV30, the J call TRBJ1-2, with 11 bases aligning to TRBD1. V was clipped by 7 bases and J by 4 bases; unmatched bases: 8. The CDR3 length is 14 residues. Germline values: CDR1 GTSNPN, CDR2 SVGIG (reference sequence). The CDR3 here is CASAGGQGVYGYTF. CDR3 DNA sequence: TGTGCCTCCGCTGGGGGACAGGGGGTCTATGGCTACACCTTC. Full variable domain (rest looked up from reference TRBV30 and TRBJ1-2): SQTIHQWPATLVQPVGSPLSLECTVEGTSNPNLYWYRQAAGRGLQLLFYSVGIGQISSEVPQNLSASRPQDRQFILSSKKLLLSDSGFYLCASAGGQGVYGYTFGSGTRLTVV.

The V call is TRBV7-2, the J call TRBJ1-2; a possible D gene is TRBD1 (5 bases). The CDR3 sequence is 15 residues long. Germline V gene lookup returns CDR1 SGHTA and CDR2 FQGNSA. Trimming pared 5 bases from V and 4 bases from J, leaving 17 bases between. CDR3 DNA: TGTGCCAGCAGCGCTAGTGAGGGACTGAGCTATGGCTACACCTTC. This codes for CASSASEGLSYGYTF. Full variable domain (missing parts from reference TRBV7-2 and TRBJ1-2): GAGVSQSPSNKVTEKGKDVELRCDPISGHTALYWYRQSLGQGLEFLIYFQGNSAPDKSGLPSDRFSAERTGGSVSTLTIQRTQQEDSAVYLCASSASEGLSYGYTFGSGTRLTVV.

The CDR3 nucleotides read TGTGCCAGCAGTTTAGGTGCGGGTAATAATTCACCCCTCCACTTT. This codes for CASSLGAGNNSPLHF. The gene calls are TRBV27 and TRBJ1-6; D is uncertain. The germline V gene has CDR1 MNHEY and CDR2 SMNVEV (reference sequence). The CDR3 has 15 residues. Trimming left V 2 bases short and J 5 bases short, with 10 bases between.

The chain is built from TRBV28 and TRBJ1-4; D might be TRBD1 (6 bases). There are 14 residues in the CDR3. Per germline, CDR1 MDHEN and CDR2 SYDVKM. Trimming left V 5 bases short and J 4 bases short, with 11 bases between. The CDR3 loop reads CASSAGVGNEKLFF. CDR3 nucleotides: TGTGCCAGCAGTGCAGGGGTGGGTAATGAAAAACTGTTTTTT.

The chain uses TRBV27 and TRBJ1-1; 8 positions match TRBD1. J was trimmed by 1 base and V by 6 bases; bases with no gene match: 1. Germline CDR1 is MNHEY and CDR2 is SMNVEV (reference sequence). The CDR3 spans 13 residues. CDR3 sequence (DNA): TGTGCCAGCAGCGGACAGGGGAACACTGAAGCTTTCTTT. Its translation: CASSGQGNTEAFF.

The chain links TRBV19 to TRBJ2-1, with no clear D. The CDR3 consists of 16 residues. Germline CDR1 reads LNHDA; CDR2 reads SQIVND (reference sequence). The V gene lost 3 bases and the J gene lost 0 bases, with 12 bases spanning the gap. The DNA of the CDR3 is TGTGCCAGTAGTATCATAGAGCTGAGCTCCTACAATGAGCAGTTCTTC. It specifies CASSIIELSSYNEQFF.

This chain connects TRBV18 to TRBJ1-2; 7 nucleotides align to TRBD1. CDR3 length: 16 residues. V lost 3 bases and J lost 8; bases outside the gene matches: 15. Germline V gene sequence: CDR1 KGHSH, CDR2 LQKENI. As DNA, the CDR3 is TGTGCCAGCTCACCTTACGACGGGACAGATAATAGGGGCTACACCTTC. This translates into CASSPYDGTDNRGYTF.

J is TRBJ2-7 and V is TRBV27; 12 bases fit TRBD2. The CDR3 spans 13 residues. The germline CDR1 and CDR2 sequences are MNHEY and SMNVEV (reference sequence). Trimming removed 4 bases from V and 7 bases from J; junction bases left unmatched: 2. As DNA, the CDR3 is TGTGCCAGCAGTTCTGGACTAGCGGGAGAGCAGTACTTC. Translation: CASSSGLAGEQYF.

The rearrangement joins TRBV28 to TRBJ2-7; 7 nucleotides match TRBD2. Germline V CDR1 and CDR2: MDHEN, SYDVKM. Trimming at V came to 5 bases and at J to 0 bases, leaving 4 bases not matched to a gene. CDR3 size: 14 residues. The CDR3 DNA follows: TGTGCCAGCAGTCCCCGGACTAGCTCCTACGAGCAGTACTTC. This codes for CASSPRTSSYEQYF.

The gene calls are TRBV7-9 and TRBJ2-7; 12 nucleotides match TRBD2. The CDR3 covers 17 residues. CDR1 and CDR2 from the germline V gene are SEHNR and FQNEAQ (reference sequence). V was clipped by 6 bases and J by 3 bases; unmatched bases: 12. CDR3 in amino acids: CASSSVPSGRAYYEQYF. Here the CDR3 DNA reads TGTGCCAGCAGTTCAGTCCCTAGCGGGAGGGCCTACTACGAGCAGTACTTC.

J is TRBJ1-1 and V is TRBV11-3; D uncertain. The CDR3 totals 13 residues. CDR1 and CDR2 (germline): SGHNT, YENEEA. Trimming cost V 5 bases and J 1 base, with 8 bases left between them. The CDR3 reads CASSKQTNTEAFF. CDR3 nucleotide sequence: TGTGCCAGCAGCAAACAGACGAACACTGAAGCTTTCTTT. The full variable domain, in which reference TRBV11-3 and TRBJ1-1 provide the parts outside the CDR3, is EAGVVQSPRYKIIEKKQPVAFWCNPISGHNTLYWYLQNLGQGPELLIRYENEEAVDDSQLPKDRFSAERLKGVDSTLKIQPAELGDSAVYLCASSKQTNTEAFFGQGTRLTVV.

The sample holds a few counts of this clone. The chain links TRBV27 to TRBJ2-7, with D tentatively TRBD2 (5 bases). The CDR3 covers 14 residues. The germline V and J ends were trimmed by 3 bases and 1 base, with 10 bases remaining between them. Germline-derived CDR1 and CDR2 are MNHEY and SMNVEV (reference sequence). The CDR3 nucleotides are TGTGCCAGCAGTTTTTCTACGGGATCCTACGAGCAGTACTTC. This codes for CASSFSTGSYEQYF.

This chain links TRBV3-1 (or the pseudogene TRBV3-2) with TRBJ2-1; TRBD2 matches 10 bases. There are 15 residues in the CDR3. V lost 4 bases, J lost 10 bases, and 10 bases stayed unmatched. The germline gives CDR1 LGHDT, CDR2 YNNKEL (reference sequence). The CDR3 spells CASSPQREGPGEQFF. The CDR3 nucleotides are TGTGCCAGCAGCCCCCAGCGGGAGGGCCCAGGGGAGCAGTTCTTC.

J is TRBJ2-2 and V is TRBV7-2; TRBD2 aligns across 10 bases. The J segment lost 7 bases and the V segment lost 5 bases, leaving 16 bases of the junction unmatched. The germline gives CDR1 SGHTA, CDR2 FQGNSA. This CDR3 is built from 18 residues. The CDR3 here is CASSQPRSSGRSGGELFF. CDR3 sequence (DNA): TGTGCCAGCAGCCAACCCCGCTCTAGCGGGAGAAGTGGCGGGGAGCTGTTTTTT. Drawing the rest from reference TRBV7-2 and TRBJ2-2, the complete variable domain is GAGVSQSPSNKVTEKGKDVELRCDPISGHTALYWYRQSLGQGLEFLIYFQGNSAPDKSGLPSDRFSAERTGGSVSTLTIQRTQQEDSAVYLCASSQPRSSGRSGGELFFGEGSRLTVL.

This clone has only a few counts. The chain joins TRBV29-1 to TRBJ1-3; weak D call: TRBD1 (5 bases). The CDR3 is 14 residues long. V was shortened by 0 bases and J by 6 bases, with 12 bases between the two germline ends. Germline V lookup: CDR1 SQVTM, CDR2 ANQGSEA. The CDR3 region has the DNA TGCAGCGTTGAAGATCAGGGCAGGCCAAACACCATATATTTT. Protein: CSVEDQGRPNTIYF.

The gene calls are TRBV6-1 and TRBJ1-3, with D unresolved. The length of the CDR3 is 17 residues. V was clipped by 2 bases and J by 3 bases, with 17 bases between them. Germline lookup yields CDR1 MNHNS and CDR2 SASEGT. DNA for the CDR3: TGTGCCAGCAGTGAATCGGAACACCGGGATTTTGGAAACACCATATATTTT. Its protein product is CASSESEHRDFGNTIYF.

The chain carries TRBV3-1 (or the pseudogene TRBV3-2) and TRBJ2-7; D is perhaps TRBD2 (6 bases). Germline CDR1 and CDR2: LGHDT and YNNKEL (reference sequence). The CDR3 is 15 residues long. V gave up 1 base and J gave up 3 bases, with 13 bases separating them. CDR3 residues: CASSQGPGEIYEQYF. Here the CDR3 DNA reads TGTGCCAGCAGCCAAGGGCCGGGGGAGATCTACGAGCAGTACTTC.

The CDR3 region has the DNA TGTGCCAGCAGCCCCTTTACATTGAACACTGAAGCTTTCTTT. Its translation is CASSPFTLNTEAFF. The chain joins TRBV6-5 to TRBJ1-1; D is unresolved. The CDR3 spans 14 residues. CDR1 and CDR2 from the germline V gene are MNHEY and SVGAGI. V was trimmed by 6 bases and J by 0 bases, leaving 11 bases between them.

This clone was seen once. V and J are TRBV5-1 and TRBJ2-1; 7 bases align to TRBD2. Germline-derived CDR1 and CDR2 are SGHRS and YFSETQ. The J segment lost 5 bases and the V segment lost 0 bases, leaving 5 bases of the junction unmatched. There are 15 residues in the CDR3. The CDR3 region is CASSLGATSHNEQFF. DNA for the CDR3: TGCGCCAGCAGCTTGGGGGCGACTAGCCACAATGAGCAGTTCTTC. Variable domain in full (rest from reference TRBV5-1 and TRBJ2-1): KAGVTQTPRYLIKTRGQQVTLSCSPISGHRSVSWYQQTPGQGLQFLFEYFSETQRNKGNFPGRFSGRQFSNSRSEMNVSTLELGDSALYLCASSLGATSHNEQFFGPGTRLTVL.

This chain connects TRBV5-1 to TRBJ1-4; D not resolved. Between the trimmed V and J ends, which lost 0 bases and 4 bases, there was a span of 4 bases. CDR3 length equals 13 residues. Germline assignment: CDR1 SGHRS and CDR2 YFSETQ. The CDR3 is CASSLELNEKLFF. CDR3 nucleotide sequence: TGCGCCAGCAGCTTGGAACTTAATGAAAAACTGTTTTTT. Together with reference TRBV5-1 and TRBJ1-4, the CDR3 gives the full variable domain: KAGVTQTPRYLIKTRGQQVTLSCSPISGHRSVSWYQQTPGQGLQFLFEYFSETQRNKGNFPGRFSGRQFSNSRSEMNVSTLELGDSALYLCASSLELNEKLFFGSGTQLSVL.

The rearrangement uses TRBV27 and TRBJ1-1, with TRBD1 as a possible D gene (6 bases). V dropped 6 bases and J dropped 4 bases, with 15 bases sitting between them. Germline CDR1 is MNHEY and CDR2 is SMNVEV (reference sequence). CDR3 length: 14 amino acids. CDR3 coding DNA: TGTGCCAGCAGCTTCGGGGGGCTCGGCACTGAAGCTTTCTTT. The encoded protein is CASSFGGLGTEAFF.

The chain recombines TRBV19 with TRBJ2-7, with 7 bases aligning to TRBD2. The junction had 9 bases not matched to a gene; V was cut back by 0 bases and J by 1 base. This CDR3 region has 17 residues. CDR1 and CDR2 from the germline V gene are LNHDA and SQIVND (reference sequence). This CDR3 is CASSIEVASGVSYEQYF. The CDR3 DNA follows: TGTGCCAGTAGTATAGAGGTGGCTAGCGGAGTGTCCTACGAGCAGTACTTC. The variable domain in full, with the rest retrieved from reference TRBV19 and TRBJ2-7, is DGGITQSPKYLFRKEGQNVTLSCEQNLNHDAMYWYRQDPGQGLRLIYYSQIVNDFQKGDIAEGYSVSREKKESFPLTVTSAQKNPTAFYLCASSIEVASGVSYEQYFGPGTRLTVT.

The chain has TRBV5-6 and TRBJ1-1, with D possibly being TRBD1 (6 bases). The V gene's germline CDR1 is SGHDT and CDR2 YYEEEE. This CDR3 contains 13 residues. V lost 0 bases to trimming and J lost 7 bases, with 10 bases between them. CDR3 loop: CASSLAVRGEAFF. DNA of the CDR3: TGTGCCAGCAGCTTGGCCGTCAGGGGTGAAGCTTTCTTT. The entire variable domain, with the rest obtained from reference TRBV5-6 and TRBJ1-1, is as follows: DAGVTQSPTHLIKTRGQQVTLRCSPKSGHDTVSWYQQALGQGPQFIFQYYEEEERQRGNFPDRFSGHQFPNYSSELNVNALLLGDSALYLCASSLAVRGEAFFGQGTRLTVV.